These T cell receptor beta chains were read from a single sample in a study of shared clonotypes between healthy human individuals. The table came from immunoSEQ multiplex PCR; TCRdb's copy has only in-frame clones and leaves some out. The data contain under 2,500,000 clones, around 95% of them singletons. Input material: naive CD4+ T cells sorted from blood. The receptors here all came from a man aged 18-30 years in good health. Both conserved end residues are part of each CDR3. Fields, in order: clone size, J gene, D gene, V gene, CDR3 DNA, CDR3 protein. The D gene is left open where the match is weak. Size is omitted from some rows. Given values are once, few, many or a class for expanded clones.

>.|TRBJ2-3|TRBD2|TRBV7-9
TGTGCCAGCAGCCTAATGACTAGCGGAGTTCGCACAGATACGCAGTATTTT
CASSLMTSGVRTDTQYF
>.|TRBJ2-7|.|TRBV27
TGTGCCAGACCTGATGCCTCCTACGAGCAGTACTTC
CARPDASYEQYF
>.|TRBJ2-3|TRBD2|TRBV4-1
TGCGCCAGCAGCCTCGGACTAGCGGGCATGACTACTTCAGATACGCAGTATTTT
CASSLGLAGMTTSDTQYF
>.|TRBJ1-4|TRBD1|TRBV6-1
TGTGCCAGCAGAAGAGGGGGCGCGGAGGAAAAACTGTTTTTT
CASRRGGAEEKLFF
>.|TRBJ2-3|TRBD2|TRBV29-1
TGCAGCGGGTGGACTAGCGGCACAGATACGCAGTATTTT
CSGWTSGTDTQYF
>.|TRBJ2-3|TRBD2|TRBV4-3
TGCGCCAGCAGCCAAGAAGGGACTAGCGGGAGCGATACGCAGTATTTT
CASSQEGTSGSDTQYF
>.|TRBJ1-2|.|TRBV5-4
TGTGCCAGCAGCTTATCTGCTAACTATGGCTACACCTTC
CASSLSANYGYTF
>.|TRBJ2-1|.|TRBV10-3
TGTGCCATCACCCCAGCAGGGAGCTCCTACAATGAGCAGTTCTTC
CAITPAGSSYNEQFF
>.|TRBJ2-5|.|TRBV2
TGTGCCAGCAGTGGGGGGACGGGGTCGGAGACCCAGTACTTC
CASSGGTGSETQYF
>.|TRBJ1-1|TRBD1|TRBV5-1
TGCGCCAGCAGCGTGACAGGGTCGGGGCCTGAAGCTTTCTTT
CASSVTGSGPEAFF
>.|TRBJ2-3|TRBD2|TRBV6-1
TGTGCCAGCAGTGAGACTAGCGGGGGAAACACAGATACGCAGTATTTT
CASSETSGGNTDTQYF
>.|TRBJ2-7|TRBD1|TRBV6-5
TGTGCCAGCAGTTACTCCTTGACAGGGCTCTACGAGCAGTACTTC
CASSYSLTGLYEQYF
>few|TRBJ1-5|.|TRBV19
TGTGCCAGTAGTATAGAGGGGGGCAATCAGCCCCAGCATTTT
CASSIEGGNQPQHF
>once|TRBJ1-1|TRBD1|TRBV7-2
TGTGCCAGCAGCTTCCGGACAGGGCCCACTGAAGCTTTCTTT
CASSFRTGPTEAFF
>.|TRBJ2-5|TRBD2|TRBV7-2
TGTGCCAGCAGCCAACAGCGGGGCAGCGGGGAGACCCAGTACTTC
CASSQQRGSGETQYF
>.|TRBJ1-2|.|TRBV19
TGTGCCAGTAGTATCCCTCCCGCTCACTATGGCTACACCTTC
CASSIPPAHYGYTF
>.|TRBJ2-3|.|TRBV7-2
TGTGCCAGCAGCTTGACAGGCACAGATACGCAGTATTTT
CASSLTGTDTQYF
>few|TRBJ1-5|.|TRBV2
TGTGCCAGCAGTGCGAACAGCGTCAATCAGCCCCAGCATTTT
CASSANSVNQPQHF
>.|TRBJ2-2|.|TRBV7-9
TGTGCCAGCAGCGTTAGACGAGAGAACACCGGGGAGCTGTTTTTT
CASSVRRENTGELFF
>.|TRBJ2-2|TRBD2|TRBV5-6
TGTGCCAGCAGCTCTGATCTAGCGGGGGTTACCGGGGAGCTGTTTTTT
CASSSDLAGVTGELFF
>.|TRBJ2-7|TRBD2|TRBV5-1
TGCGCCAGCAGCATGGGACTAGCGGGAGCCGGTGGTCACTACGAGCAGTACTTC
CASSMGLAGAGGHYEQYF
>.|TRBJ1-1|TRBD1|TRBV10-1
TGCGCCAGCAGCAGGGGGGGGAGCACTGAAGCTTTCTTT
CASSRGGSTEAFF
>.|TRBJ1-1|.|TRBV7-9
TGTGCCAGCAGCCGCACTGAAGCTTTCTTT
CASSRTEAFF
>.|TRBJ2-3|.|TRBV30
TGTGCCTGGGGCCTAACCAGCACAGATACGCAGTATTTT
CAWGLTSTDTQYF
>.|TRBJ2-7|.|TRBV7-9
TGTGCCAGCAGTTCCAGCGGGCTCTCCTACGAGCAGTACTTC
CASSSSGLSYEQYF
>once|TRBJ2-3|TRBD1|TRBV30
TGTGCCTGGAGAGACAGGGGCACAGATACGCAGTATTTT
CAWRDRGTDTQYF
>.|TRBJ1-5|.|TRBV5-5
TGTGCCAGCAGCCCCGATTCTTTAGGGCCCCAGCATTTT
CASSPDSLGPQHF
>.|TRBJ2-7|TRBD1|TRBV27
TGTGCCAGCAGTTCAGCCGGGACAGGGGCTTACGAGCAGTACTTC
CASSSAGTGAYEQYF
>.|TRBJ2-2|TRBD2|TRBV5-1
TGCGCCAGCAGCTTAAGGAGCGGGGCCGGGGAGCTGTTTTTT
CASSLRSGAGELFF
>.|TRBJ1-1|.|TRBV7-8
TGTGCCAGCAGCTTAGTCGCGGGATGGGGCACTGAAGCTTTCTTT
CASSLVAGWGTEAFF
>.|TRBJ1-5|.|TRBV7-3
TGTGCCAGCAGCCTCCAACCGGGACAGCCCCAGCATTTT
CASSLQPGQPQHF
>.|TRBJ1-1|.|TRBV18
TGTGCCAGCTCACTAAGGACGGTAAACACTGAAGCTTTCTTT
CASSLRTVNTEAFF
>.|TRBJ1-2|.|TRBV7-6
TGTGCCAGCAGCGCAGGGAGTGGATGGACAGCTGGCTACACCTTC
CASSAGSGWTAGYTF
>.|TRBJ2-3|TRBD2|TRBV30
TGTGCCTGGAGTGGGACTAGCGGGGCAACAGATACGCAGTATTTT
CAWSGTSGATDTQYF
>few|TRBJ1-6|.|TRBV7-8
TGTGCCAGCAGCCCAGGACGGAATAATTCACCCCTCCACTTT
CASSPGRNNSPLHF
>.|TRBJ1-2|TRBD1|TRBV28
TGTGCCAGCAGTCAGACAGGGGTTAGTGGCTACACCTTC
CASSQTGVSGYTF
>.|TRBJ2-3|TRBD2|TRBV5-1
TGCGCCAGCAGCCTACTAGCGGTTAGCACAGATACGCAGTATTTT
CASSLLAVSTDTQYF
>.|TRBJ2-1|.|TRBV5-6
TGTGCCAGCATCCGGGGGCAGCCCTACAATGAGCAGTTCTTC
CASIRGQPYNEQFF
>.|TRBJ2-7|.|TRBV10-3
TGTGCCATCAGTAGGGCCAGCGGCGAGCAGTACTTC
CAISRASGEQYF
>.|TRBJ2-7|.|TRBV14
TGTGCCAGCAGCCCCGGGACAATGGCCGAGCAGTACTTC
CASSPGTMAEQYF
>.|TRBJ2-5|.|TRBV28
TGTGCCAGCAGTTTCGGGCTACAGGGTGTCGAGACCCAGTACTTC
CASSFGLQGVETQYF
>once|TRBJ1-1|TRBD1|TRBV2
TGTGCCAGCAGTGAAGGGGGACAGGGGAACACTGAAGCTTTCTTT
CASSEGGQGNTEAFF
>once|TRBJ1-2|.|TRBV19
TGTGCCAGTAGTTCGGCAGGAGCTAACTATGGCTACACCTTC
CASSSAGANYGYTF
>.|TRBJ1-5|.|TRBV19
TGTGCCAGTAGTATATCCGGGGGAATTCAGCCCCAGCATTTT
CASSISGGIQPQHF
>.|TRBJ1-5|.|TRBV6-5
TGTGCCAGCAGTTACTCCCGAGATAGCAATCAGCCCCAGCATTTT
CASSYSRDSNQPQHF
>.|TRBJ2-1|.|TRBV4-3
TGCGCCAGCAGCCGTCTCTATTCGGGAGAGGTAGGCGGGAATGAGCAGTTCTTC
CASSRLYSGEVGGNEQFF
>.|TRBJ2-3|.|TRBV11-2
TGTGCCAGCAGCCAATGGTGGGGCGCAGATACGCAGTATTTT
CASSQWWGADTQYF
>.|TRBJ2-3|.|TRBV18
TGTGCCAGCTCTCAGGCGACTTCCGTTGATACGCAGTATTTT
CASSQATSVDTQYF
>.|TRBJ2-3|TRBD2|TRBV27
TGTGCCAGCAGTCAGAGCGGGAACACAGATACGCAGTATTTT
CASSQSGNTDTQYF
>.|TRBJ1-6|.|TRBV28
TGTGCCAGCAGTTTGAGGAGCTCCTATAATTCACCCCTCCACTTT
CASSLRSSYNSPLHF
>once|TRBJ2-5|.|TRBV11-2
TGTGCCAGCAGCCCCTCCGCAGGGCAAGAGACCCAGTACTTC
CASSPSAGQETQYF
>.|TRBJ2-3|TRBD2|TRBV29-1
TGCAGCGTTGAGCTAGCGGGGGCAGATACGCAGTATTTT
CSVELAGADTQYF
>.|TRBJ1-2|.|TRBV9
TGTGCCAGCAGCCCAGCCACGCTCTATGGCTACACCTTC
CASSPATLYGYTF
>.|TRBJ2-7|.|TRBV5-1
TGCGCCAGCAGTGAACGAATAAACTCCTACGAGCAGTACTTC
CASSERINSYEQYF
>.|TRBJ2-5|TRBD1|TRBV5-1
TGCGCCAGCAGCTTGAATGGACAGGGCGGTGGGGAGACCCAGTACTTC
CASSLNGQGGGETQYF
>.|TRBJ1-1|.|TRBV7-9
TGTGCCAGCAGCTCCGGATGGCTCACTGAAGCTTTCTTT
CASSSGWLTEAFF
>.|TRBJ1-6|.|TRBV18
TGTGCCAGCTCGCCGGGGGGTAATTACGATAATTCACCCCTCCACTTT
CASSPGGNYDNSPLHF